Listed below are T cell receptor beta chains from one sample, sequenced in a study of blood T cell repertoires in COVID-19. The table came from immunoSEQ multiplex PCR; TCRdb's copy has only in-frame clones and leaves some out. The table includes over 150,000 clones, roughly 88% detected once. Sequenced sample: peripheral blood. These TCRs come from a young man with acute or convalescent COVID-19. CDR3s include the opening cysteine and the closing phenylalanine or tryptophan. Each record gives: V gene, J gene, clone size, CDR3 length, D gene, CDR3 DNA, CDR3 protein. D genes are given only for firm matches. A clone size is listed for some rows: how often the clone was seen (once, few, many), or a class if it is expanded.

V gene: TRBV11-3
J gene: TRBJ2-2
clone size: -
CDR3 length: 16
D gene: -
CDR3 DNA: TGCGCCAGCAGCTTAGCGGCCAGCGGGTACACCGGGGAGCTGTTTTTT
CDR3 protein: CASSLAASGYTGELFF

V gene: TRBV5-5
J gene: TRBJ2-1
clone size: -
CDR3 length: 14
D gene: TRBD1
CDR3 DNA: TGTGCCAGCAGCCCGTACAGGGGGCTAGAGGAGCAGTTCTTC
CDR3 protein: CASSPYRGLEEQFF

V gene: TRBV6-6
J gene: TRBJ2-1
clone size: -
CDR3 length: 13
D gene: -
CDR3 DNA: TGTGCCAGCAGTTACTCGAGCAGGGACAAGCAGTTCTTC
CDR3 protein: CASSYSSRDKQFF

V gene: TRBV4-1
J gene: TRBJ2-7
clone size: once
CDR3 length: 17
D gene: TRBD2
CDR3 DNA: TGCGCCAGCAGCCGACTACTAGCGGGGGGATCCCTCTACGAGCAGTACTTC
CDR3 protein: CASSRLLAGGSLYEQYF

V gene: TRBV4-2
J gene: TRBJ1-1
clone size: -
CDR3 length: 15
D gene: -
CDR3 DNA: TGTGCCAGCAGCCAAGAACCAGGGGTGAACACTGAAGCTTTCTTT
CDR3 protein: CASSQEPGVNTEAFF

V gene: TRBV29-1
J gene: TRBJ1-1
clone size: -
CDR3 length: 12
D gene: -
CDR3 DNA: TGCAGCGCAGGGGTGACGAACACTGAAGCTTTCTTT
CDR3 protein: CSAGVTNTEAFF

V gene: TRBV9
J gene: TRBJ1-3
clone size: -
CDR3 length: 15
D gene: TRBD1
CDR3 DNA: TGTGCCAGCAGCTACACAGGGGGCTCTGGAAACACCATATATTTT
CDR3 protein: CASSYTGGSGNTIYF

V gene: TRBV5-3
J gene: TRBJ2-5
clone size: -
CDR3 length: 14
D gene: TRBD2
CDR3 DNA: TGTGCCAGAAGCCCAGCGGGAGTGGCGGAGACCCAGTACTTC
CDR3 protein: CARSPAGVAETQYF

V gene: TRBV30
J gene: TRBJ2-1
clone size: -
CDR3 length: 15
D gene: TRBD2
CDR3 DNA: TGTGCCTGGAGTGATATAGCGGGGGGCCTCAATGAGCAGTTCTTC
CDR3 protein: CAWSDIAGGLNEQFF

V gene: TRBV7-6
J gene: TRBJ2-6
clone size: -
CDR3 length: 18
D gene: TRBD1
CDR3 DNA: TGTGCCAGCAGCTTAACGGGACAGGGAACGTCTGGGGCCAACGTCCTGACTTTC
CDR3 protein: CASSLTGQGTSGANVLTF

V gene: TRBV4-1
J gene: TRBJ2-2
clone size: -
CDR3 length: 19
D gene: -
CDR3 DNA: TGCGCCAGCAGCCAACCCCCGACGGAGAGGGCGTGGATCACCGGGGAGCTGTTTTTT
CDR3 protein: CASSQPPTERAWITGELFF

V gene: TRBV21-1
J gene: TRBJ2-2
clone size: -
CDR3 length: 15
D gene: -
CDR3 DNA: TGTGCCAGCAGCAGCGGACAGGTTAACACCGGGGAGCTGTTTTTT
CDR3 protein: CASSSGQVNTGELFF

V gene: TRBV20-1
J gene: TRBJ1-1
clone size: few
CDR3 length: 13
D gene: TRBD1
CDR3 DNA: TGCAGTGCTAGTGGACAGGGGAGGACTGAAGCTTTCTTT
CDR3 protein: CSASGQGRTEAFF

V gene: TRBV7-6
J gene: TRBJ2-5
clone size: -
CDR3 length: 13
D gene: TRBD1
CDR3 DNA: TGTGCCAGCTCGGACAGGCCCCAAGAGACCCAGTACTTC
CDR3 protein: CASSDRPQETQYF

V gene: TRBV5-4
J gene: TRBJ2-2
clone size: -
CDR3 length: 15
D gene: TRBD1
CDR3 DNA: TGTGCCAGCAGCTTATTGGGACAGGGGACCGGGGAGCTGTTTTTT
CDR3 protein: CASSLLGQGTGELFF

V gene: TRBV27
J gene: TRBJ1-2
clone size: few
CDR3 length: 14
D gene: TRBD1
CDR3 DNA: TGTGCCAGCAGTCCAATTCCCCGACAGGGGTGGTACACCTTC
CDR3 protein: CASSPIPRQGWYTF

V gene: TRBV28
J gene: TRBJ2-7
clone size: -
CDR3 length: 13
D gene: -
CDR3 DNA: TGTGCCAGCAGTTTCGGAGGGCCCTACGAGCAGTACTTC
CDR3 protein: CASSFGGPYEQYF

V gene: TRBV14
J gene: TRBJ1-2
clone size: once
CDR3 length: 12
D gene: -
CDR3 DNA: TGTGCCAGCAGCCATGGCGGGGATGGCTACACCTTC
CDR3 protein: CASSHGGDGYTF

V gene: TRBV19
J gene: TRBJ1-5
clone size: -
CDR3 length: 17
D gene: TRBD1
CDR3 DNA: TGTGCCAGCACGGACAGGGGTAGTGTTTGGGGTTATCAGCCCCAGCATTTT
CDR3 protein: CASTDRGSVWGYQPQHF

V gene: TRBV28
J gene: TRBJ1-6
clone size: -
CDR3 length: 14
D gene: -
CDR3 DNA: TGTGCCAGCAGTTGGGGGCGGGATAATTCACCCCTCCACTTT
CDR3 protein: CASSWGRDNSPLHF

V gene: TRBV12-2
J gene: TRBJ1-4
clone size: -
CDR3 length: 17
D gene: -
CDR3 DNA: TGTGCAAGTCGCTTCACCGACAGGGGAGTTACAAGAGAAAAACTGTTTTTT
CDR3 protein: CASRFTDRGVTREKLFF

V gene: TRBV12-5
J gene: TRBJ2-1
clone size: -
CDR3 length: 19
D gene: TRBD1
CDR3 DNA: TGTGCTAGTGGTTTGGTACAGGGGGGAATAGCCCAGTCCTACAATGAGCAGTTCTTC
CDR3 protein: CASGLVQGGIAQSYNEQFF

V gene: TRBV10-2
J gene: TRBJ2-7
clone size: -
CDR3 length: 11
D gene: -
CDR3 DNA: TGCGCCAGCAGTGAGGGCGGCGAGCAGTACTTC
CDR3 protein: CASSEGGEQYF

V gene: TRBV5-4
J gene: TRBJ2-7
clone size: -
CDR3 length: 13
D gene: -
CDR3 DNA: TGTGCCAGCAGCTTGGAGGGGGTGAGCGAGCAGTACTTC
CDR3 protein: CASSLEGVSEQYF

V gene: TRBV30
J gene: TRBJ1-1
clone size: -
CDR3 length: 12
D gene: TRBD1
CDR3 DNA: TGTGCCTGGAGCGAGCAGACAGGGGAAGCTTTCTTT
CDR3 protein: CAWSEQTGEAFF

V gene: TRBV9
J gene: TRBJ2-3
clone size: -
CDR3 length: 16
D gene: TRBD2
CDR3 DNA: TGTGCCAGCAGCGTGAGGTGGCTAGCGGCAGGAGATACGCAGTATTTT
CDR3 protein: CASSVRWLAAGDTQYF

V gene: TRBV5-6
J gene: TRBJ2-5
clone size: -
CDR3 length: 14
D gene: -
CDR3 DNA: TGTGCCAGCAGCTCAAATACTATCCAAGAGACCCAGTACTTC
CDR3 protein: CASSSNTIQETQYF

V gene: TRBV5-6
J gene: TRBJ2-5
clone size: -
CDR3 length: 13
D gene: TRBD1
CDR3 DNA: TGTGCCAGCAGCTTCCCGGGACAGGGGGGCCAGTACTTC
CDR3 protein: CASSFPGQGGQYF

V gene: TRBV5-4
J gene: TRBJ2-3
clone size: -
CDR3 length: 15
D gene: -
CDR3 DNA: TGTGCCAGCAGCTTGACTACCCTCGGCACAGATACGCAGTATTTT
CDR3 protein: CASSLTTLGTDTQYF

V gene: TRBV19
J gene: TRBJ1-5
clone size: -
CDR3 length: 21
D gene: TRBD1
CDR3 DNA: TGTGCCAGTAGTTTGATCCGGACAGGGGCCTCATTCTCAAATAGCAATCAGCCCCAGCATTTT
CDR3 protein: CASSLIRTGASFSNSNQPQHF

V gene: TRBV10-2
J gene: TRBJ1-5
clone size: -
CDR3 length: 15
D gene: -
CDR3 DNA: TGCGCCAGCAGTGATTTGTGGACGGGGAATCAGCCCCAGCATTTT
CDR3 protein: CASSDLWTGNQPQHF

V gene: TRBV6-5
J gene: TRBJ1-3
clone size: -
CDR3 length: 14
D gene: -
CDR3 DNA: TGTGCCAGCATTGGGGCAAACTCTGGAAACACCATATATTTT
CDR3 protein: CASIGANSGNTIYF

V gene: TRBV12-5
J gene: TRBJ2-1
clone size: -
CDR3 length: 16
D gene: -
CDR3 DNA: TGTGCTAGTGGTTTGGCCGACTCCCCGAAATACAATGAGCAGTTCTTC
CDR3 protein: CASGLADSPKYNEQFF

V gene: TRBV6-5
J gene: TRBJ1-1
clone size: once
CDR3 length: 13
D gene: -
CDR3 DNA: TGTGCCAGCAGGATAGAGAAGAACACTGAAGCTTTCTTT
CDR3 protein: CASRIEKNTEAFF

V gene: TRBV11-2
J gene: TRBJ1-2
clone size: -
CDR3 length: 15
D gene: TRBD1
CDR3 DNA: TGTGCCAGCAGCTTGGAGAGGGGGCTGGGCTATGGCTACACCTTC
CDR3 protein: CASSLERGLGYGYTF

V gene: TRBV3-1/TRBV3-2
J gene: TRBJ2-5
clone size: -
CDR3 length: 16
D gene: TRBD1
CDR3 DNA: TGTGCCAGCAGCCTCTATGGACAGGAGCACCAAGAGACCCAGTACTTC
CDR3 protein: CASSLYGQEHQETQYF

V gene: TRBV14
J gene: TRBJ1-2
clone size: -
CDR3 length: 13
D gene: -
CDR3 DNA: TGTGCCAGCAGCCAAGGAGGGCCCTATGGCTACACCTTC
CDR3 protein: CASSQGGPYGYTF

V gene: TRBV12-3/TRBV12-4
J gene: TRBJ2-1
clone size: -
CDR3 length: 13
D gene: TRBD1
CDR3 DNA: TGTGCCAGCAGCTATAACAGGGGTAATGAGCAGTTCTTC
CDR3 protein: CASSYNRGNEQFF

V gene: TRBV2
J gene: TRBJ1-6
clone size: few
CDR3 length: 15
D gene: TRBD1
CDR3 DNA: TGTGCCAGCAGTGAGATGGGGACAGACGATTCACCCCTCCACTTT
CDR3 protein: CASSEMGTDDSPLHF

V gene: TRBV18
J gene: TRBJ1-1
clone size: -
CDR3 length: 13
D gene: TRBD1
CDR3 DNA: TGTGCCAGCTCGACAGGGGGGGATACTGAAGCTTTCTTT
CDR3 protein: CASSTGGDTEAFF

V gene: TRBV9
J gene: TRBJ1-6
clone size: -
CDR3 length: 14
D gene: -
CDR3 DNA: TGTGCCAGCAGCCCCCGTACAGCTAATTCACCCCTCCACTTT
CDR3 protein: CASSPRTANSPLHF

V gene: TRBV14
J gene: TRBJ2-3
clone size: -
CDR3 length: 19
D gene: -
CDR3 DNA: TGTGCCAACAGCCAAGGCCCTTTTAGGGGGGGAAGTAGCACAGATACGCAGTATTTT
CDR3 protein: CANSQGPFRGGSSTDTQYF

V gene: TRBV6-5
J gene: TRBJ1-5
clone size: -
CDR3 length: 11
D gene: -
CDR3 DNA: TGTGCCAGCAGTCAGAATCAGCCCCAGCATTTT
CDR3 protein: CASSQNQPQHF

V gene: TRBV5-1
J gene: TRBJ2-2
clone size: -
CDR3 length: 15
D gene: TRBD1
CDR3 DNA: TGCGCCAGCAGCCCTCGGACAGGGAACACCGGGGAGCTGTTTTTT
CDR3 protein: CASSPRTGNTGELFF

V gene: TRBV27
J gene: TRBJ2-3
clone size: -
CDR3 length: 13
D gene: TRBD2
CDR3 DNA: TGTGCCAGCAGTAAGATAGCGGGGGGGACGCAGTATTTT
CDR3 protein: CASSKIAGGTQYF

V gene: TRBV18
J gene: TRBJ2-1
clone size: once
CDR3 length: 17
D gene: TRBD2
CDR3 DNA: TGTGCCAGCTCACCACCGGATCCCGGGACTAGGGTTCCTGAGCAGTTCTTC
CDR3 protein: CASSPPDPGTRVPEQFF

V gene: TRBV10-3
J gene: TRBJ2-3
clone size: -
CDR3 length: 18
D gene: TRBD2
CDR3 DNA: TGTGCCATCAGTGAGGGGACTAGCGGGGGGAGGTCGGGAGATACGCAGTATTTT
CDR3 protein: CAISEGTSGGRSGDTQYF

V gene: TRBV30
J gene: TRBJ2-7
clone size: once
CDR3 length: 11
D gene: -
CDR3 DNA: TGTGCCTGGAGTGAGGGGTACGAGCAGTACTTC
CDR3 protein: CAWSEGYEQYF

V gene: TRBV7-6
J gene: TRBJ1-4
clone size: -
CDR3 length: 14
D gene: TRBD1
CDR3 DNA: TGTGCCAGCAGCCGGGGACAGAGTAATGAAAAACTGTTTTTT
CDR3 protein: CASSRGQSNEKLFF

V gene: TRBV27
J gene: TRBJ1-3
clone size: few
CDR3 length: 14
D gene: TRBD1
CDR3 DNA: TGTGCCAGCAGTTTAACAGGGGACGAGGACACCATATATTTT
CDR3 protein: CASSLTGDEDTIYF

V gene: TRBV9
J gene: TRBJ2-7
clone size: -
CDR3 length: 17
D gene: -
CDR3 DNA: TGTGCCAGCAGCGTAGGAGCCCAGGGCGACCTAAGAGGCGAGCAGTACTTC
CDR3 protein: CASSVGAQGDLRGEQYF

V gene: TRBV27
J gene: TRBJ1-6
clone size: -
CDR3 length: 15
D gene: TRBD1
CDR3 DNA: TGTGCCAGCAGGCAGGGGGCTTCCTATAATTCACCCCTCCACTTT
CDR3 protein: CASRQGASYNSPLHF

V gene: TRBV2
J gene: TRBJ1-3
clone size: -
CDR3 length: 14
D gene: -
CDR3 DNA: TGTGCCAGCAGTGAATACTCGCCTGGAAACACCATATATTTT
CDR3 protein: CASSEYSPGNTIYF